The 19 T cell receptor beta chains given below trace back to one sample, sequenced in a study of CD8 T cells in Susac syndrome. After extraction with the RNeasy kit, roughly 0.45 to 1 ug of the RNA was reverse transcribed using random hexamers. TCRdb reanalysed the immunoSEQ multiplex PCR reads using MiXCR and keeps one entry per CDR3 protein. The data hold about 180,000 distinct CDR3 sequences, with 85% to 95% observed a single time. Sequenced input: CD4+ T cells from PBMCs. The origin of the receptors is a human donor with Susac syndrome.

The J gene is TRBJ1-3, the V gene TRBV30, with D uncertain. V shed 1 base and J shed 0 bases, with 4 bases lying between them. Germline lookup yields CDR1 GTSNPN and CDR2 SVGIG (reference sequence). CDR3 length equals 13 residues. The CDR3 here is CAWSDLSGNTIYF. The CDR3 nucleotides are TGTGCCTGGAGTGACCTCTCTGGAAACACCATATATTTT.

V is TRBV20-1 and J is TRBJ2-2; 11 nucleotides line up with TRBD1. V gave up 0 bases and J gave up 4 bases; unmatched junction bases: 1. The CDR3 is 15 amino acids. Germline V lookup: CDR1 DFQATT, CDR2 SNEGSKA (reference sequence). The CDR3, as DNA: TGCAGTGCTAGAGATGGGACAGGGGGCACCGGGGAGCTGTTTTTT. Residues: CSARDGTGGTGELFF.

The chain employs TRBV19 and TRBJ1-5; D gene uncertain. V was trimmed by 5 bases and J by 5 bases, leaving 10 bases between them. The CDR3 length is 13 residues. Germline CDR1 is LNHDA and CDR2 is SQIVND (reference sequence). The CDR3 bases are TGTGCCAGTAGTTTTCGGGGAGATCAGCCCCAGCATTTT. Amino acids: CASSFRGDQPQHF.

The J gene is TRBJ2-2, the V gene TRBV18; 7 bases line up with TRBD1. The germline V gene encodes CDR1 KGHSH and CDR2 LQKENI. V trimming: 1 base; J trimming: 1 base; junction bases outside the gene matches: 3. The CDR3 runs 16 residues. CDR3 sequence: CASSPRRTGNTGELFF. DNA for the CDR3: TGTGCCAGCTCACCACGACGGACAGGGAACACCGGGGAGCTGTTTTTT.

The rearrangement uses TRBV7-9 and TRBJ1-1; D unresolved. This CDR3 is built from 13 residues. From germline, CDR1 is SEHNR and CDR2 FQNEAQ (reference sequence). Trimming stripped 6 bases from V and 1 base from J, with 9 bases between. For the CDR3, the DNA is TGTGCCAGCAGTCCTAATTGGAACACTGAAGCTTTCTTT. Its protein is CASSPNWNTEAFF.

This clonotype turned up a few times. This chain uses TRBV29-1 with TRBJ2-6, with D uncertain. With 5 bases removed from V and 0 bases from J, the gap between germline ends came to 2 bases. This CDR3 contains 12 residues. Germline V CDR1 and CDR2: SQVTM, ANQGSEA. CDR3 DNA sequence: TGCAGCGTTCTCTCTGGGGCCAACGTCCTGACTTTC. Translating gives CSVLSGANVLTF. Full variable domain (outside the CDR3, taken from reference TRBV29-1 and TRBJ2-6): SAVISQKPSRDICQRGTSLTIQCQVDSQVTMMFWYRQQPGQSLTLIATANQGSEATYESGFVIDKFPISRPNLTFSTLTVSNMSPEDSSIYLCSVLSGANVLTFGAGSRLTVL.

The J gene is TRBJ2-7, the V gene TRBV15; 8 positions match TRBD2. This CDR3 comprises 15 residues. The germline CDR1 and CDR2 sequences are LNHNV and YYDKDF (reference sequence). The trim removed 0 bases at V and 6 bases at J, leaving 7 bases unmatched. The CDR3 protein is CATSRDPAGEAEQYF. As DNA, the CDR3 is TGTGCCACCAGCAGAGATCCAGCGGGAGAGGCCGAGCAGTACTTC.

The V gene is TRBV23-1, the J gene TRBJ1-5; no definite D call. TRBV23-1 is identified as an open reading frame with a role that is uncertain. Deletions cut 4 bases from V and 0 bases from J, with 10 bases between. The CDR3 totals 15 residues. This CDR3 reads CASSPRISSNQPQHF. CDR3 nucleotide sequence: TGCGCCAGCAGTCCGAGGATCTCTAGCAATCAGCCCCAGCATTTT.

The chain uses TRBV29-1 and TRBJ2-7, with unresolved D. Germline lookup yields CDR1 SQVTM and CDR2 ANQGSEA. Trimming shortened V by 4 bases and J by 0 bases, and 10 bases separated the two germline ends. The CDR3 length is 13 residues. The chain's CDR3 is CSVAWYNSYEQYF. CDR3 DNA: TGCAGCGTTGCTTGGTATAACTCCTACGAGCAGTACTTC.

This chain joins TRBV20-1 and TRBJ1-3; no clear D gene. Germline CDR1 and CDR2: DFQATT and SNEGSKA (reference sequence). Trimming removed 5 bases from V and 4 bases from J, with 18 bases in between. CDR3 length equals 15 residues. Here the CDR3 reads CSAPSIESGGNTIYF. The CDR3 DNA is TGCAGTGCTCCGTCAATCGAGTCGGGCGGAAACACCATATATTTT.

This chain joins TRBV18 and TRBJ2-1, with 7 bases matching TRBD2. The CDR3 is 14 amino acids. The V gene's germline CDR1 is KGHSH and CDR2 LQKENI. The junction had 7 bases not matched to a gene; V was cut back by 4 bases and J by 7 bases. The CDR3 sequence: CASSRLARWNEQFF. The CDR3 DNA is TGTGCCAGCTCACGACTAGCTAGATGGAATGAGCAGTTCTTC. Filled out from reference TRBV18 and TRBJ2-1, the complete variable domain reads NAGVMQNPRHLVRRRGQEARLRCSPMKGHSHVYWYRQLPEEGLKFMVYLQKENIIDESGMPKERFSAEFPKEGPSILRIQQVVRGDSAAYFCASSRLARWNEQFFGPGTRLTVL.

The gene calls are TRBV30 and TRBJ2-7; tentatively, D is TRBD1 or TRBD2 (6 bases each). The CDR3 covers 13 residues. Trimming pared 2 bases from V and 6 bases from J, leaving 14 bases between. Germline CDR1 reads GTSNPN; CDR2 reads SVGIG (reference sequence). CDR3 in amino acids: CAWSLGGAGEQYF. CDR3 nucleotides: TGTGCCTGGAGTCTCGGGGGCGCGGGCGAGCAGTACTTC.

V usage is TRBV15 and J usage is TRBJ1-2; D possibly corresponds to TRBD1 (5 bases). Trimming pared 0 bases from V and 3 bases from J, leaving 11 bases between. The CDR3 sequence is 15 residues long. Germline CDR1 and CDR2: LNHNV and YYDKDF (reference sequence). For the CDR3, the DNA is TGTGCCACCAGCAGAGATAACAGGTTTGACTATGGCTACACCTTC. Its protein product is CATSRDNRFDYGYTF.

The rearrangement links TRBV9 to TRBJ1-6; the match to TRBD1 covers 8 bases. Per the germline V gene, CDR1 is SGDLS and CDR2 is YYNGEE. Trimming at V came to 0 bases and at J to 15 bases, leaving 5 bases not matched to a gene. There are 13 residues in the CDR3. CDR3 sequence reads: CASSVEPGQVLHF. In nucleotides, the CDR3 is TGTGCCAGCAGCGTAGAACCGGGACAGGTCCTCCACTTT.

The CDR3 DNA reads as TGTGCCAGCAGCTCCAAACCCCGCGGGAGCTACAATGAGCAGTTCTTC. Translated: CASSSKPRGSYNEQFF. The V and J genes are TRBV7-8 and TRBJ2-1; 7 bases match TRBD2. The V segment lost 4 bases and the J segment 3 bases; nucleotides outside the gene matches: 9. CDR3 size: 16 residues. Germline V gene data show CDR1 as SGHVS and CDR2 as FQNEAQ.

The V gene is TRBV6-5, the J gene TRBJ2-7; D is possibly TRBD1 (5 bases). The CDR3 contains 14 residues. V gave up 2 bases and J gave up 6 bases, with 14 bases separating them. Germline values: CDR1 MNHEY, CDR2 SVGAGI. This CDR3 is CASSYGGRVTEQYF. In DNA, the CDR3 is TGTGCCAGCAGTTACGGTGGCAGGGTGACCGAGCAGTACTTC.

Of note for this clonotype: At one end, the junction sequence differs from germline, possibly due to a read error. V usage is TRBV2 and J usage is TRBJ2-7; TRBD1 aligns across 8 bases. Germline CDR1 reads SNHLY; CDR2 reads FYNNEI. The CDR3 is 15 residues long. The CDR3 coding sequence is TGTGCCAGTAGTGAAGACAGGGGTAATTCGGGGGAGCAGTACTTC. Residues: CASSEDRGNSGEQYF.

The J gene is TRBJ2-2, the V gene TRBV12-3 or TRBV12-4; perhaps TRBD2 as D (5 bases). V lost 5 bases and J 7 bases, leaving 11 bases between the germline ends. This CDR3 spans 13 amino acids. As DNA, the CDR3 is TGTGCCAGCAGTCGGACTGGGAGCGGGGAGCTGTTTTTT. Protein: CASSRTGSGELFF.

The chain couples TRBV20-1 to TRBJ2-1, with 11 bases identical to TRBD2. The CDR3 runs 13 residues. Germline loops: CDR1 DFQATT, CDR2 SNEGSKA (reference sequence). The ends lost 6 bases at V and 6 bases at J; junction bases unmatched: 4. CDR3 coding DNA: TGCAGTGCGGGGGGACTAGCGGTCAATGAGCAGTTCTTC. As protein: CSAGGLAVNEQFF.